This record covers a single T cell receptor (beta chain). The data stem from a study of cytomegalovirus exposure and HLA in healthy donors. Study summary: Membership in the Caucasian-associated ancestry cluster was found for 65% to 85% of fewer than 450 genotyped donors.

Germline V CDR1 and CDR2: SGDLS, YYNGEE. Trimming cost V 4 bases and J 6 bases, with 14 bases left between them. The CDR3 covers 13 residues. PCR used 60 Vbeta primers and 13 Jbeta primers. Measured with immunoSEQ multiplex PCR; TCRdb has only the in-frame clones, and not every one. The profile covers about 140,000 clones, with roughly 77% appearing a single time and approximately 10% taken by the ten largest. This clonotype originated in a young man in good health and CMV-seropositive. The rearrangement links TRBV9 to TRBJ2-7; D is ambiguous. Sequencing was carried out using PBMCs. The chain's CDR3 is CASSPLGALEQYF. The CDR3 DNA follows: TGTGCCAGCAGCCCCCTCGGAGCGCTCGAGCAGTACTTC. Together with reference TRBV9 and TRBJ2-7, the CDR3 gives the full variable domain: DSGVTQTPKHLITATGQRVTLRCSPRSGDLSVYWYQQSLDQGLQFLIQYYNGEERAKGNILERFSAQQFPDLHSELNLSSLELGDSALYFCASSPLGALEQYFGPGTRLTVT.